The clone carrying this T cell receptor (beta chain) was observed a handful of times. Its antigen remains unidentified. These data are taken from a study of cytomegalovirus exposure and HLA in healthy donors. Notes on the study in general: Exclusion applied to some V segments, including TRBV6-2 and TRBV6-3, as they were indistinguishable. Later analysis found that TCR beta chains associated with HLA were more clonally expanded than other, equally common chains.

The PCR was carried out with 60 Vbeta primers and 13 Jbeta primers. Sequencing was performed with immunoSEQ multiplex PCR; in TCRdb, only in-frame clones are kept and a portion is missing. The sample has 150,000 to 200,000 clones; approximately 73% are singletons. CDR3 length equals 12 residues. The V gene's germline CDR1 is SGHDT and CDR2 YYEEEE. The J segment lost 4 bases and the V segment lost 4 bases, leaving 0 bases of the junction unmatched. The sequenced sample was PBMCs. This receptor was identified in a man in his thirties or forties in good health and CMV-seropositive. The J gene is TRBJ1-1, the V gene TRBV5-6; TRBD1 aligns across 8 bases. The CDR3: CASSQGATEAFF. The CDR3 coding sequence is TGTGCCAGCAGCCAGGGGGCCACTGAAGCTTTCTTT.